A selection of T cell receptor beta chains follows, all from one sample in a study of cytomegalovirus exposure and HLA in healthy donors. Libraries were prepared by immunoSEQ multiplex PCR; TCRdb keeps only in-frame clonotypes and omits some of them. The sample has approximately 110,000 clones; approximately 72% are singletons. Sequenced: PBMCs. The receptor source for this set is a man aged 30-40 years in good health and CMV-seronegative. Both conserved end residues are part of each CDR3.

V gene: TRBV19; J gene: TRBJ2-3; CDR3 protein: CASSRPGTSVDTQYF
V gene: TRBV11-2; J gene: TRBJ1-1; CDR3 protein: CASSRTGIMNTEAFF
V gene: TRBV30; J gene: TRBJ1-4; CDR3 protein: CAWSSRATNEKLFF
V gene: TRBV4-3; J gene: TRBJ1-1; CDR3 protein: CASSQTTPGLTEAFF
V gene: TRBV10-3; J gene: TRBJ2-7; CDR3 protein: CAISASVDRAEQYF
V gene: TRBV14; J gene: TRBJ1-3; CDR3 protein: CASSQIGTVSGNTIYF
V gene: TRBV6-5; J gene: TRBJ2-7; CDR3 protein: CASSSSNTGTSYEQYF
V gene: TRBV6-1; J gene: TRBJ1-1; CDR3 protein: CASSEAQGWNTEAFF
V gene: TRBV28; J gene: TRBJ1-1; CDR3 protein: CASSFSDLTEAFF
V gene: TRBV7-8; J gene: TRBJ2-2; CDR3 protein: CASSHQGDSGGGNEGELFF
V gene: TRBV5-1; J gene: TRBJ1-5; CDR3 protein: CASSLDSNQPQHF
V gene: TRBV4-2; J gene: TRBJ2-7; CDR3 protein: CASSPGTFSREQYF
V gene: TRBV10-2; J gene: TRBJ1-2; CDR3 protein: CASSQGRGNYGYTF
V gene: TRBV5-1; J gene: TRBJ1-2; CDR3 protein: CASSPGAGGLNGYTF
V gene: TRBV27; J gene: TRBJ1-2; CDR3 protein: CASSLAGTGYGYTF
V gene: TRBV4-2; J gene: TRBJ2-7; CDR3 protein: CASSQPDYLSYEQYF
V gene: TRBV6-5; J gene: TRBJ1-2; CDR3 protein: CASSSGTGKYYGYTF
V gene: TRBV5-1; J gene: TRBJ2-5; CDR3 protein: CASSLGQREAVETQYF